This TCR beta chain was obtained from a study of CD8+ T cells in alopecia areata. Study-level points and caveats: Normal skin's resident alphabeta T cells are sequenced alongside lesional scalp T cells.

cDNA prepared by RNA extraction and subsequent reverse transcription served as the template for sequencing. Profiling relied on immunoSEQ multiplex PCR, and the TCRdb table lists in-frame clones only, not all of them. The repertoire includes about 42,000 clones, just over 65% of them detected once, and around 23% sits in the top ten. Sample treatment: oral pan-JAK inhibitor, 5-10 mg twice daily. To note about this clone: The target antigen is unknown.

Germline trimming cut 4 bases from V and 3 bases from J; bases unmatched to any gene: 8. Germline-derived CDR1 and CDR2 are MNHEY and SVGAGI. The CDR3 is 15 amino acids. The specimen comprised CD8+ T cells sorted from blood, sampled at week 4, from a patient treated with tofacitinib. The source is a human donor with alopecia areata. This chain connects TRBV6-5 to TRBJ1-1, with 7 bases aligning to TRBD1. DNA of the CDR3: TGTGCCAGCAGTTCCGACAGGGCGGTAGACACTGAAGCTTTCTTT. Protein: CASSSDRAVDTEAFF.